Presented here are 27 T cell receptor beta chains from one specimen sequenced in a study of T cells after yellow fever vaccination. TCRdb analysed the 5' RACE reads with MiXCR anew, one entry per CDR3 protein. Of some 240,000 distinct CDR3 sequences in the sample, 3% to 3.5% were seen once. Sample: CD4+ T cells sorted from PBMCs, taken 10 days after the yellow fever booster vaccination. The receptors come from a man in his late teens or twenties who received the YFV17D yellow fever vaccine.

This clonotype was observed a handful of times. The chain couples TRBV7-2 to TRBJ1-2; D may be TRBD1 (5 bases). The CDR3 sequence is 15 residues long. Trimming shortened V by 2 bases and J by 3 bases, and 13 bases separated the two germline ends. The germline V gene has CDR1 SGHTA and CDR2 FQGNSA. The chain's CDR3 is CASSLWPPGDYGYTF. The DNA for the CDR3 is TGTGCCAGCAGCTTATGGCCCCCGGGGGACTATGGCTACACCTTC. Filled out from reference TRBV7-2 and TRBJ1-2, the complete variable domain reads GAGVSQSPSNKVTEKGKDVELRCDPISGHTALYWYRQSLGQGLEFLIYFQGNSAPDKSGLPSDRFSAERTGGSVSTLTIQRTQQEDSAVYLCASSLWPPGDYGYTFGSGTRLTVV.

Many counts were recorded for this clonotype. The chain is built from TRBV5-1 and TRBJ1-2; D perhaps matches TRBD1 (5 bases). The germline gives CDR1 SGHRS, CDR2 YFSETQ. Trimming shortened V by 5 bases and J by 3 bases, and 11 bases separated the two germline ends. The CDR3 consists of 13 residues. CDR3 sequence reads: CASSEGIDYGYTF. In nucleotides, the CDR3 is TGCGCCAGCAGTGAGGGGATCGACTATGGCTACACCTTC.

The chain couples TRBV18 to TRBJ2-5; D not resolved. Looked up from germline, CDR1 is KGHSH and CDR2 is LQKENI. The V end was cut by 3 bases, the J end by 5 bases, with 13 bases between. This CDR3 comprises 14 residues. Here the CDR3 reads CASSPAFGGETQYF. CDR3 DNA: TGTGCCAGCTCACCCGCATTCGGCGGCGAGACCCAGTACTTC.

In this sample, this clonotype turned up a few times. The V gene is TRBV12-3 or TRBV12-4, the J gene TRBJ2-7; tentatively, D is TRBD1 (6 bases). The CDR3 has 14 residues. The V and J ends lost 1 base and 5 bases respectively, with 12 bases between them. In DNA, the CDR3 is TGTGCCAGCAGTTTAGACAGGGATTTGGACGAGCAGTACTTC. Translation: CASSLDRDLDEQYF.

This clonotype came up many times. This rearrangement joins TRBV5-1 to TRBJ2-1, with D maybe TRBD2 (5 bases). The CDR3 has 15 amino acids. CDR1 is SGHRS and CDR2 is YFSETQ in the germline V gene. Trimming cost V 3 bases and J 4 bases, with 14 bases left between them. CDR3: CASSSEVSLYNEQFF. In nucleotides, the CDR3 is TGCGCCAGCAGCTCGGAGGTGTCGCTGTACAATGAGCAGTTCTTC.

This clonotype was picked up many times. The chain carries TRBV3-1 and TRBJ2-2, with D possibly TRBD1 on 5 matching bases. The CDR3 is 16 amino acids. V shed 4 bases and J shed 7 bases, with 19 bases lying between them. Germline V gene lookup returns CDR1 LGHDT and CDR2 YNNKEL (reference sequence). Here the CDR3 reads CASSRGTDKSIGELFF. Written as DNA, the CDR3 is TGTGCCAGCAGCCGAGGTACGGACAAAAGCATCGGGGAGCTGTTTTTT.

This clonotype was counted ten times or more. The V and J genes are TRBV5-1 and TRBJ2-7; D may match TRBD1 or TRBD2 (5 bases each). The germline gives CDR1 SGHRS, CDR2 YFSETQ. This CDR3 has 13 residues. The V gene lost 4 bases and the J gene lost 3 bases, with 11 bases spanning the gap. The CDR3 DNA reads as TGCGCCAGCAGCCCCGGGACCTACTACGAGCAGTACTTC. Residues: CASSPGTYYEQYF.

The chain recombines TRBV6-2 or TRBV6-3 with TRBJ2-5, with 8 bases that match TRBD1. The CDR3 runs 14 residues. The J segment lost 3 bases and the V segment lost 0 bases, leaving 0 bases of the junction unmatched. From germline, CDR1 is MNHEY and CDR2 SVGEGT. The CDR3 loop is CASSYSDREETQYF. For the CDR3, the DNA is TGTGCCAGCAGTTACTCGGACAGGGAAGAGACCCAGTACTTC.

At least ten counts were recorded for this clonotype. This chain connects TRBV27 to TRBJ1-2; TRBD1 aligns across 9 bases. The germline CDR1 and CDR2 sequences are MNHEY and SMNVEV (reference sequence). V shed 5 bases, J shed 8 bases, and the junction held 15 bases outside the gene matches. This CDR3 contains 16 residues. For the CDR3, the DNA is TGTGCCAGCAGTGATTTATTTGGGACAGGGACTATGGGCTACACCTTC. This sequence encodes CASSDLFGTGTMGYTF.

This clonotype was counted only a few times. The chain is built from TRBV7-2 and TRBJ2-3, with 10 bases that match TRBD1. The CDR3 consists of 15 residues. Trimming cost V 1 base and J 3 bases; bases outside gene matches: 1. In germline, CDR1 is SGHTA, CDR2 FQGNSA. This CDR3 reads CASSLEGQGTDTQYF. For the CDR3, the DNA is TGTGCCAGCAGCTTAGAGGGACAGGGGACAGATACGCAGTATTTT.

This clonotype was counted a few times. The genes are TRBV6-1 and TRBJ1-2; TRBD1 aligns across 10 bases. The CDR3 has 16 residues. V lost 10 bases and J lost 13; bases outside the gene matches: 24. Germline loops: CDR1 MNHNS, CDR2 SASEGT. The CDR3 sequence is CATRDLQTRDRGSPTF. CDR3 DNA: TGTGCCACCCGAGACCTCCAGACCCGGGACAGGGGCTCCCCCACCTTC.

At least ten counts were recorded for this clonotype. This chain links TRBV7-2 with TRBJ1-1; TRBD1 aligns across 9 bases. Trimming cost V 7 bases and J 5 bases; bases outside gene matches: 8. Germline CDR1 reads SGHTA; CDR2 reads FQGNSA. This CDR3 contains 14 residues. DNA of the CDR3: TGTGCCAGCATACGGGACAGGGAGGGGACTGAAGCTTTCTTT. Translating gives CASIRDREGTEAFF.

The chain combines TRBV7-2 with TRBJ2-3; 8 bases fit TRBD2. The J segment lost 2 bases and the V segment lost 3 bases, leaving 13 bases of the junction unmatched. Germline values: CDR1 SGHTA, CDR2 FQGNSA. The CDR3 totals 18 residues. In DNA form, the CDR3 reads TGTGCCAGCAGCTTTTCGGGTTTAGGCGGGGGGCCCACAGATACGCAGTATTTT. Translation gives CASSFSGLGGGPTDTQYF.

The V call is TRBV7-9, the J call TRBJ1-1, with D maybe TRBD1 (6 bases). Germline CDR1 is SEHNR and CDR2 is FQNEAQ (reference sequence). The V and J ends lost 3 bases and 7 bases respectively, with 12 bases between them. The CDR3 contains 13 residues. The CDR3 region is CASSFRGAGEAFF. In nucleotides, the CDR3 is TGTGCCAGCAGCTTCCGGGGGGCCGGTGAAGCTTTCTTT. The full variable domain, its missing parts supplied by reference TRBV7-9 and TRBJ1-1, is DTGVSQNPRHKITKRGQNVTFRCDPISEHNRLYWYRQTLGQGPEFLTYFQNEAQLEKSRLLSDRFSAERPKGSFSTLEIQRTEQGDSAMYLCASSFRGAGEAFFGQGTRLTVV.

This clonotype was picked up many times. This chain joins TRBV12-3 or TRBV12-4 and TRBJ2-7; possibly TRBD1 or TRBD2 for D (6 bases each). V was trimmed by 3 bases and J by 5 bases, leaving 11 bases between them. The CDR3 has 13 amino acids. This chain's CDR3 is CASSFGGGDEQYV. In DNA, the CDR3 is TGTGCCAGCAGTTTTGGGGGCGGGGACGAGCAGTACGTC.

This clonotype was seen many times. This rearrangement joins TRBV10-3 to TRBJ2-7; D not resolved. Germline CDR1 and CDR2: ENHRY and SYGVKD. Trimming removed 3 bases from V and 6 bases from J, with 9 bases in between. This CDR3 has 12 amino acids. CDR3 protein: CAISEVGSEQYF. The CDR3 DNA is TGTGCCATCAGTGAAGTGGGTAGCGAGCAGTACTTC.

At least ten counts were recorded for this clonotype. The rearrangement uses TRBV7-9 and TRBJ1-2, with 7 bases aligning to TRBD1. This CDR3 spans 15 amino acids. Germline CDR1 reads SEHNR; CDR2 reads FQNEAQ (reference sequence). Trimming took 0 bases from V and 0 from J; bases not matched to a gene: 1. In DNA, the CDR3 is TGTGCCAGCAGCTTAGCAGGGACAGCTAACTATGGCTACACCTTC. Translated, it gives CASSLAGTANYGYTF.

This clonotype showed up just a few times. The V and J genes are TRBV20-1 and TRBJ2-5; the D gene is possibly TRBD1 (6 bases). Between the trimmed V and J ends, which lost 6 bases and 4 bases, there was a span of 21 bases. The germline V gene has CDR1 DFQATT and CDR2 SNEGSKA (reference sequence). The CDR3 length is 15 residues. CDR3 residues: CSAEGEYNERETQYF. For the CDR3, the DNA is TGCAGTGCAGAGGGGGAATATAACGAGAGAGAGACCCAGTACTTC.

The DNA of the CDR3 is TGTGCCAGCAGCTTCCCTATCCAGAACACTGAAGCTTTCTTT. Translating it yields CASSFPIQNTEAFF. V usage is TRBV13 and J usage is TRBJ1-1; D not resolved. Between the trimmed V and J ends, which lost 3 bases and 1 base, there was a span of 9 bases. CDR3 length equals 14 residues. The V gene's germline CDR1 is PRHDT and CDR2 FYEKMQ (reference sequence).

The V call is TRBV5-1, the J call TRBJ2-2, with 9 bases identical to TRBD1. Germline-derived CDR1 and CDR2 are SGHRS and YFSETQ. The junction had 5 bases not matched to a gene; V was cut back by 4 bases and J by 1 base. The CDR3 has 16 residues. CDR3 nucleotide sequence: TGCGCCAGCAGCCCGGGGACAGGGTGGAACACCGGGGAGCTGTTTTTT. Amino acids: CASSPGTGWNTGELFF.

This clonotype turned up a few times. The chain carries TRBV20-1 and TRBJ1-2, with 10 bases lining up with TRBD1. Germline V gives CDR1 DFQATT, CDR2 SNEGSKA (reference sequence). The ends lost 4 bases at V and 4 bases at J; junction bases unmatched: 3. There are 13 residues in the CDR3. The CDR3 region has the DNA TGCAGTGCTATGAGGGACAGGGGCTATGGCTACACCTTC. This codes for CSAMRDRGYGYTF.

Ten or more counts support this clonotype. The chain has TRBV7-9 and TRBJ1-1, with D perhaps matching TRBD1 (6 bases). The germline gives CDR1 SEHNR, CDR2 FQNEAQ (reference sequence). V was cut by 5 bases and J by 3 bases, with 13 bases left in between. The CDR3 is 14 amino acids. CDR3 residues: CASSRRAGDTEAFF. The DNA of the CDR3 is TGTGCCAGCAGCCGGAGGGCAGGGGACACTGAAGCTTTCTTT.

In this sample, this clonotype turned up many times. The gene calls are TRBV29-1 and TRBJ2-5; D gene uncertain. Germline CDR1 SQVTM, CDR2 ANQGSEA. The V gene lost 7 bases and the J gene lost 7 bases, with 16 bases spanning the gap. This CDR3 contains 12 residues. The CDR3 spells CSAAAYIGTQYF. The CDR3 coding sequence is TGCAGCGCCGCGGCCTATATCGGGACCCAGTACTTC.

Written as DNA, the CDR3 is TGTGCCAGCTCACCGCGACAGGGGGAAAGAGAAGCTTTCTTT. Translating gives CASSPRQGEREAFF. The rearrangement joins TRBV18 to TRBJ1-1, with TRBD1 matching over 9 bases. The V gene end was trimmed by 3 bases and the J gene end by 8 bases; junction bases not matched to a gene: 7. The CDR3 runs to 14 residues. CDR1 KGHSH and CDR2 LQKENI come from the germline V gene.

This clonotype has ten or more counts. The genes are TRBV10-3 and TRBJ2-5, with D perhaps matching TRBD1 (6 bases). V was shortened by 1 base and J by 3 bases, with 9 bases between the two germline ends. The CDR3 spans 14 residues. The germline gives CDR1 ENHRY, CDR2 SYGVKD. CDR3 bases: TGTGCCATCAGTGAGTACGCAGGGGAAGAGACCCAGTACTTC. Translation: CAISEYAGEETQYF.

The sample holds many counts of this clonotype. The gene calls are TRBV7-2 and TRBJ2-7; possibly TRBD1 for D (5 bases). Trimming left V 0 bases short and J 7 bases short, with 10 bases between. Germline CDR1 and CDR2: SGHTA and FQGNSA. The CDR3 is made up of 13 amino acids. In nucleotides, the CDR3 is TGTGCCAGCAGCTTAGCGCGGCACAGGGAGCAGTACTTC. Protein product: CASSLARHREQYF.

This clonotype was recorded many times. This chain joins TRBV2 and TRBJ2-5; no clear D gene. Trimming pared 8 bases from V and 4 bases from J, leaving 8 bases between. The CDR3 totals 11 residues. Germline assignment: CDR1 SNHLY and CDR2 FYNNEI. CDR3 protein: CASRVVETQYF. The CDR3 DNA follows: TGTGCCAGCCGAGTAGTAGAGACCCAGTACTTC.